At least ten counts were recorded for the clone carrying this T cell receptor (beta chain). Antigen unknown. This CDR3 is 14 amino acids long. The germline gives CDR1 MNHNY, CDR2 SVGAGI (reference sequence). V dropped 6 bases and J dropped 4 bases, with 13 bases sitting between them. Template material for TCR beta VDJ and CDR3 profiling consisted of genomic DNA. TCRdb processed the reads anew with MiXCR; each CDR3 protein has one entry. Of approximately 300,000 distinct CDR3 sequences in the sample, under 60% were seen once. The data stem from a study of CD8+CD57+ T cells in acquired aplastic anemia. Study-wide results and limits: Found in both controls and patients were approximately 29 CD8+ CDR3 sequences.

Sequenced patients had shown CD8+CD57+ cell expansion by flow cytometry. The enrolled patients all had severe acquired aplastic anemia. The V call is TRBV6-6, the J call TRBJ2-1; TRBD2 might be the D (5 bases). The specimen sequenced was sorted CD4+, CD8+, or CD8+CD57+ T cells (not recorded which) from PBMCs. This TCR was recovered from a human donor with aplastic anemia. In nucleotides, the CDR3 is TGTGCCAGCAGATTGGACCGGGAATACAATGAGCAGTTCTTC. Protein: CASRLDREYNEQFF.